The present TCR beta chain was sequenced within a study of Graves' ophthalmopathy and Graves' hyperthyroidism. People with hyperthyroidism were aged 18 to 65 and newly diagnosed, under 2 months' duration. Exclusion covered patients with other autoimmune diseases or uncontrolled infections (as well as pregnancy or lactation). The CDR3 has 16 amino acids. Germline V CDR1 and CDR2: SGHRS, YFSETQ. The V end was cut by 0 bases, the J end by 5 bases, with 15 bases between. Researchers took RNA transcripts and amplified TCR beta CDR3 regions from them. The first-round RT-PCR employed HTBI primers together with the Qiagen OneStep RT-PCR kit. A multiplex PCR was then performed as the second round. TCRdb redid the calling of the multiplex PCR reads with MiXCR, one entry per CDR3 protein. Of around 1,200,000 distinct CDR3 sequences in the sample, roughly two fifths are singletons; the top ten hold 11%. Study outcomes and limitations: A model of 13 signatures distinguished ophthalmopathy from stable hyperthyroidism at 85% to 90% sensitivity and approximately 81% specificity. A majority of expanded thyroid clonotypes exceeding 0.001 frequency were likewise present in blood.

Of note for this clonotype: Antigen specificity is unknown.

The rearrangement joins TRBV5-1 to TRBJ1-5; D not certain. This TCR derives from an adult man with Graves' hyperthyroidism. Sequenced: peripheral blood or thyroid tissue (not recorded which). The CDR3 here is CASSLGFGPGYQPQHF. The CDR3 DNA follows: TGCGCCAGCAGCTTGGGCTTTGGACCCGGTTATCAGCCCCAGCATTTT.